These 32 T cell receptor beta chains originate from one sample sequenced in a study of T-cell reconstitution after alpha-beta-depleted transplantation in children. Unique molecular identifiers were incorporated during preparation of the TCRbeta library. TCRdb re-called the PCR reads with MiXCR, one entry per CDR3 protein. The table records hundreds of thousands of distinct CDR3 sequences, less than 9% of them present only once. The sequences come from PBMCs, mostly from graft donor cells, collected 180 days after TCRalphabeta/CD19-depleted stem cell transplant. The receptors originated from a male patient aged 10 to 17 who had a stem cell transplant for acute lymphoblastic leukemia, so the T cells may come from the graft donor.

This clonotype was observed at least ten times. This chain connects TRBV4-2 to TRBJ2-7, with 7 bases aligning to TRBD1. CDR3 length equals 13 residues. Germline V gives CDR1 LGHNA, CDR2 YNFKEQ. The ends lost 5 bases at V and 6 bases at J; junction bases unmatched: 7. The CDR3 protein is CASSVGQAGEQYF. The CDR3 nucleotides read TGTGCCAGCAGCGTAGGACAGGCTGGCGAGCAGTACTTC.

There are many counts of this clonotype. The gene calls are TRBV7-3 and TRBJ2-2; D could derive from TRBD1 or TRBD2 (5 bases each). The CDR3 is 16 amino acids. Trimming took 0 bases from V and 4 from J, leaving 12 bases between them. CDR1 and CDR2 (germline): SGHTA, FQGTGA. The CDR3 protein is CASSLTGAPSTGELFF. The DNA of the CDR3 is TGTGCCAGCAGCTTAACCGGGGCCCCCTCCACCGGGGAGCTGTTTTTT.

V usage is TRBV24-1 and J usage is TRBJ1-2, with 7 bases aligning to TRBD1. J gave up 4 bases and V 2 bases, and 9 bases lay outside the gene matches. From germline, CDR1 is KGHDR and CDR2 SFDVKD. The CDR3 is made up of 16 amino acids. This chain's CDR3 is CATSDSGQARGYGYTF. CDR3 DNA sequence: TGTGCCACCAGTGATTCCGGACAGGCCAGAGGCTATGGCTACACCTTC.

This clonotype was observed many times. The chain has TRBV10-3 and TRBJ1-1; no clear D. The ends were cut back, 0 bases at V and 1 base at J, with 9 bases in the middle. The CDR3 is made up of 15 amino acids. Looked up from germline, CDR1 is ENHRY and CDR2 is SYGVKD. The CDR3 bases are TGTGCCATCAGTGAGTCGGGCGGCGGGAACACTGAAGCTTTCTTT. This translates into CAISESGGGNTEAFF.

This clonotype was recorded at least ten times. The CDR3 loop is CASSQGLDWAVRGELFF. For the CDR3, the DNA is TGCGCCAGCAGCCAAGGGTTGGATTGGGCGGTCAGAGGGGAGCTGTTTTTT. The chain couples TRBV4-3 to TRBJ2-2; D gene unclear. Germline V CDR1 and CDR2: LGHNA, YSLEER. The CDR3 extends over 17 amino acids. V lost 1 base and J lost 8, with 20 bases in between.

This clonotype was observed a handful of times. The chain carries TRBV19 and TRBJ1-1; 7 positions agree with TRBD1. After removal of 3 bases from V and 9 bases from J, the junction contained 7 bases not matched to a gene. Germline V gene data show CDR1 as LNHDA and CDR2 as SQIVND (reference sequence). The CDR3 sequence is 13 residues long. The CDR3 nucleotides are TGTGCCAGTAGTATGGGGGACAGCCTGAAAGCTTTCTTT. The encoded protein is CASSMGDSLKAFF.

This clonotype occurred many times. V usage is TRBV29-1 and J usage is TRBJ1-2; 7 bases map to TRBD1. The CDR3 spans 16 residues. After removal of 2 bases from V and 4 bases from J, the junction contained 13 bases not matched to a gene. Germline CDR1 is SQVTM and CDR2 is ANQGSEA. As DNA, the CDR3 is TGCAGCGTTGAACCCCAGGGGGAGTTATCCCTCTATGGCTACACCTTC. This translates into CSVEPQGELSLYGYTF. Full variable domain (remainder filled in from reference TRBV29-1 and TRBJ1-2): SAVISQKPSRDICQRGTSLTIQCQVDSQVTMMFWYRQQPGQSLTLIATANQGSEATYESGFVIDKFPISRPNLTFSTLTVSNMSPEDSSIYLCSVEPQGELSLYGYTFGSGTRLTVV.

This clonotype came up many times. The germline gene is not matched at one end of the junction; a read error may be the cause. The rearrangement joins TRBV7-2 to TRBJ1-5; D remains ambiguous. CDR1 SGHTA and CDR2 FQGNSA come from the germline V gene. The CDR3 totals 14 residues. CDR3: CASSLEQQHQPHHF. Here the CDR3 DNA reads TGTGCCAGCAGCTTAGAACAGCAGCATCAGCCCCATCATTTT.

In this sample, this clonotype turned up many times. V gene TRBV21-1 combines with J gene TRBJ2-3; the DNA was not used to check the table's D call, TRBD1. TRBV21-1 is recorded as a pseudogene. This CDR3 region has 16 residues. CDR3 nucleotides: TGTGCCAGCAGCGAACCTTCCAGTGGGGGCGGAGATACGCAGTATTTT. Translating gives CASSEPSSGGGDTQYF.

This sequence joins TRBV29-1 and TRBJ2-6; the D is unclear. V was trimmed by 4 bases and J by 0 bases, leaving 10 bases between them. CDR1 and CDR2 from the germline V gene are SQVTM and ANQGSEA. This CDR3 has 15 residues. The CDR3 bases are TGCAGCGTTGTAGGGCAGTACTCTGGGGCCAACGTCCTGACTTTC. It yields the protein CSVVGQYSGANVLTF.

This clonotype has at least ten counts. This chain uses TRBV29-1 with TRBJ2-7, with TRBD2 identical over 8 bases. With V trimmed by 6 bases and J by 7 bases, 8 bases remained unmatched. The V gene's germline CDR1 is SQVTM and CDR2 ANQGSEA. The CDR3 contains 12 residues. As DNA, the CDR3 is TGCAGCGTCGGGAGGGGGGCCTGGGAGCAGTACTTC. Translated: CSVGRGAWEQYF.

The table lists this clonotype with many counts. V is TRBV3-1 and J is TRBJ1-1, with 8 positions matching TRBD1. This CDR3 has 15 residues. Germline V CDR1 and CDR2: LGHDT, YNNKEL (reference sequence). V shed 1 base, J shed 2 bases, and the junction held 3 bases outside the gene matches. The CDR3 reads CASSQGQGINTEAFF. The DNA of the CDR3 is TGTGCCAGCAGCCAAGGACAGGGGATTAACACTGAAGCTTTCTTT.

This clonotype was found a few times. This rearrangement joins TRBV2 to TRBJ2-7, with D possibly called TRBD1 or TRBD2 (5 bases each). CDR1 is SNHLY and CDR2 is FYNNEI in the germline V gene. V lost 7 bases and J lost 3, with 19 bases in between. This CDR3 region has 15 residues. The CDR3 DNA is TGTGCCAGCAAAGGTAGTCCGGGACGCCGCTACGAGCAGTACTTC. This codes for CASKGSPGRRYEQYF. Full variable domain (outside the CDR3, taken from reference TRBV2 and TRBJ2-7): EPEVTQTPSHQVTQMGQEVILRCVPISNHLYFYWYRQILGQKVEFLVSFYNNEISEKSEIFDDQFSVERPDGSNFTLKIRSTKLEDSAMYFCASKGSPGRRYEQYFGPGTRLTVT.

This clonotype was detected many times. In DNA form, the CDR3 reads TGCGCCACCCTACGGACAGGGGGCGATGGCTACACCTTC. This gives the protein CATLRTGGDGYTF. This rearrangement joins TRBV10-2 to TRBJ1-2; 11 positions match TRBD1. V gave up 10 bases and J gave up 6 bases; unmatched junction bases: 7. There are 13 residues in the CDR3. Germline CDR1 WSHSY, CDR2 SAAADI.

This clonotype occurred many times. This sequence joins TRBV6-5 and TRBJ2-7; D might be TRBD1 or TRBD2, each matching 5 bases. This CDR3 has 14 amino acids. Trimming left V 7 bases short and J 6 bases short, with 19 bases between. Germline V lookup: CDR1 MNHEY, CDR2 SVGAGI. CDR3 region: CASTEGRVGGEQYF. The CDR3 coding sequence is TGTGCCAGCACCGAGGGCAGGGTGGGCGGCGAGCAGTACTTC.

The table lists this clonotype with many counts. The chain couples TRBV10-3 to TRBJ2-1, with D unresolved. The CDR3 length is 11 residues. Germline loops: CDR1 ENHRY, CDR2 SYGVKD. The V end was cut by 10 bases, the J end by 1 base, with 5 bases between. CDR3 sequence (DNA): TGTGCCACCCTTTCCTACAATGAGCAGTTCTTC. Translation gives CATLSYNEQFF.

This clonotype was counted at least ten times. The chain combines TRBV10-3 with TRBJ1-1; D is perhaps TRBD1 (5 bases). The CDR3 is 13 residues long. The V end lost 9 bases, the J end lost 4 bases, and 15 bases lay between the germline ends. From germline, CDR1 is ENHRY and CDR2 SYGVKD. The CDR3 bases are TGTGCCATGTCTGAGGGGAGGGTCACTGAAGCTTTCTTT. Its translation is CAMSEGRVTEAFF.

The chain employs TRBV18 and TRBJ1-2; D perhaps matches TRBD1 (6 bases). CDR1 KGHSH and CDR2 LQKENI come from the germline V gene. The CDR3 loop spans 14 amino acids. V gave up 3 bases and J gave up 3 bases, with 11 bases separating them. The CDR3 sequence is CASSPRGEDYGYTF. CDR3 nucleotides: TGTGCCAGCTCACCGAGGGGGGAGGACTATGGCTACACCTTC.

Only one count was recorded for this clonotype. A read error may explain this, as a much larger clone is one base away. V gene TRBV7-3 combines with J gene TRBJ2-2, with a tentative D call TRBD2 (7 bases). Germline lookup yields CDR1 SGHTA and CDR2 FQGTGA. The CDR3 has 17 residues. The CDR3 region has the DNA TGTGCCAGCAGCTTATTCCACGGCAGGGGAAGGAGCGGGGAGCTGTATTTT. Residues: CASSLFHGRGRSGELYF.

Many counts were recorded for this clonotype. The chain couples TRBV20-1 to TRBJ1-5; TRBD1 matches 8 bases. Germline CDR1 DFQATT, CDR2 SNEGSKA (reference sequence). V was clipped by 2 bases and J by 4 bases; unmatched bases: 7. There are 15 residues in the CDR3. In DNA form, the CDR3 reads TGCAGTGCTAGAAGGGAGGACAGGGTGAATCAGCCCCAGCATTTT. Translation: CSARREDRVNQPQHF.

This clonotype was counted ten times or more. This sequence joins TRBV29-1 and TRBJ1-1, with a possible D match to TRBD1 (6 bases). The CDR3 extends over 13 amino acids. V lost 6 bases to trimming and J lost 11 bases, with 22 bases between them. Germline V gene lookup returns CDR1 SQVTM and CDR2 ANQGSEA. The CDR3 nucleotides are TGCAGCGTCGCCGCGGGAACTGGACAGCGGGCTTTCTTT. Its protein product is CSVAAGTGQRAFF.

The chain carries TRBV4-3 and TRBJ2-7; 9 bases match TRBD1. CDR1 LGHNA and CDR2 YSLEER come from the germline V gene. V dropped 4 bases and J dropped 3; count of bases not matched to a gene: 4. This CDR3 contains 14 residues. This chain's CDR3 is CASSPTTGGYEQYF. DNA of the CDR3: TGCGCCAGCAGCCCGACGACAGGGGGCTACGAGCAGTACTTC.

This clonotype was observed many times. This sequence joins TRBV7-9 and TRBJ2-7; TRBD2 agrees at 8 bases. The V gene's germline CDR1 is SEHNR and CDR2 FQNEAQ (reference sequence). This CDR3 has 15 amino acids. V lost 5 bases to trimming and J lost 3 bases; unmatched junction nucleotides: 9. CDR3 nucleotide sequence: TGTGCCAGCAGCCCCAGCGGGAGTCCTTTCTACGAGCAGTACTTC. Translation gives CASSPSGSPFYEQYF.

This clonotype occurred many times. The J gene is TRBJ2-7, the V gene TRBV11-3, with a possible D match to TRBD2 (6 bases). The CDR3 totals 13 residues. V dropped 6 bases and J dropped 4 bases, with 13 bases sitting between them. Germline-derived CDR1 and CDR2 are SGHNT and YENEEA. The CDR3 sequence is CASSRDLGYEQYF. The DNA of the CDR3 is TGTGCCAGCAGTCGGGACTTGGGATACGAGCAGTACTTC. Full variable domain (outside the CDR3, taken from reference TRBV11-3 and TRBJ2-7): EAGVVQSPRYKIIEKKQPVAFWCNPISGHNTLYWYLQNLGQGPELLIRYENEEAVDDSQLPKDRFSAERLKGVDSTLKIQPAELGDSAVYLCASSRDLGYEQYFGPGTRLTVT.

In its sample, this clonotype was seen many times. The chain recombines TRBV5-1 with TRBJ1-1; no definite D call. Looked up from germline, CDR1 is SGHRS and CDR2 is YFSETQ. The V end was cut by 4 bases, the J end by 3 bases, with 7 bases between. The CDR3 runs 12 residues. CDR3 in amino acids: CASSTDDTEAFF. Here the CDR3 DNA reads TGCGCCAGCAGCACCGACGACACTGAAGCTTTCTTT.

This clonotype was counted ten times or more. This chain joins TRBV10-3 and TRBJ2-1, with TRBD2 matching over 14 bases. Per the germline V gene, CDR1 is ENHRY and CDR2 is SYGVKD. J was trimmed by 5 bases and V by 0 bases; bases with no gene match: 3. The CDR3 runs to 17 residues. The CDR3 reads CAISESWTSGGNNEQFF. The CDR3 DNA follows: TGTGCCATCAGTGAGTCCTGGACTAGCGGGGGGAACAATGAGCAGTTCTTC.

In this sample, this clonotype turned up many times. The V and J genes are TRBV7-8 and TRBJ2-3; 7 bases are shared with TRBD2. This CDR3 is built from 15 residues. Losses at the gene ends were 2 bases for V and 2 bases for J; bases not matched to a gene: 4. Germline loops: CDR1 SGHVS, CDR2 FQNEAQ. This CDR3 reads CASSLWGGPTDTQYF. In DNA form, the CDR3 reads TGTGCCAGCAGCTTATGGGGGGGACCCACAGATACGCAGTATTTT.

Concerning this clonotype: This sequence may be a read error, since a much larger clone differs from it by one base. The rearrangement links TRBV3-1 to TRBJ1-4, with D hard to call. The germline CDR1 and CDR2 sequences are LGHDT and YNNKEL (reference sequence). Trimming cost V 4 bases and J 4 bases, with 13 bases left between them. The length of the CDR3 is 15 residues. CDR3 protein: CASSPSPAINEKLFF. CDR3 in DNA: TGTGCCAGCAGCCCGTCCCCGGCCATTAATGAAAAACTGTTTTTT.

This chain joins TRBV2 and TRBJ1-1, with 7 bases aligning to TRBD1. The CDR3 contains 13 residues. The trim removed 8 bases at V and 3 bases at J, leaving 6 bases unmatched. Germline V gene lookup returns CDR1 SNHLY and CDR2 FYNNEI. CDR3 DNA: TGTGCCAGCGCCCGGGACAGACACACTGAAGCTTTCTTT. This translates into CASARDRHTEAFF.

This clonotype was seen at least ten times. V is TRBV7-9 and J is TRBJ2-2; weak D call: TRBD2 (5 bases). Germline CDR1 and CDR2: SEHNR and FQNEAQ (reference sequence). CDR3 length: 15 residues. V was cut by 4 bases and J by 7 bases, with 16 bases left in between. CDR3 amino acids: CASSWRDPGGGELFF. In DNA, the CDR3 is TGTGCCAGCAGCTGGCGAGACCCCGGAGGCGGGGAGCTGTTTTTT.

The V and J genes are TRBV18 and TRBJ2-7; D remains unclear. The CDR3 contains 17 residues. CDR1 and CDR2 from the germline V gene are KGHSH and LQKENI. Deletions cut 6 bases from V and 1 base from J, with 22 bases between. The CDR3 coding sequence is TGTGCCAGCTCGCAAAGGACGCCAACCCAGGATTCCTACGAGCAGTACTTC. It codes for CASSQRTPTQDSYEQYF.

This clonotype was seen ten or more times. The chain uses TRBV29-1 and TRBJ1-5; D perhaps matches TRBD1 (5 bases). The CDR3 runs to 13 residues. In germline, CDR1 is SQVTM, CDR2 ANQGSEA. Trimming took 5 bases from V and 6 from J, leaving 14 bases between them. CDR3 protein: CSVRAGVGQPQHF. CDR3 sequence (DNA): TGCAGCGTTCGGGCGGGGGTAGGTCAGCCCCAGCATTTT. The full variable domain, rest sourced from reference TRBV29-1 and TRBJ1-5, is SAVISQKPSRDICQRGTSLTIQCQVDSQVTMMFWYRQQPGQSLTLIATANQGSEATYESGFVIDKFPISRPNLTFSTLTVSNMSPEDSSIYLCSVRAGVGQPQHFGDGTRLSIL.